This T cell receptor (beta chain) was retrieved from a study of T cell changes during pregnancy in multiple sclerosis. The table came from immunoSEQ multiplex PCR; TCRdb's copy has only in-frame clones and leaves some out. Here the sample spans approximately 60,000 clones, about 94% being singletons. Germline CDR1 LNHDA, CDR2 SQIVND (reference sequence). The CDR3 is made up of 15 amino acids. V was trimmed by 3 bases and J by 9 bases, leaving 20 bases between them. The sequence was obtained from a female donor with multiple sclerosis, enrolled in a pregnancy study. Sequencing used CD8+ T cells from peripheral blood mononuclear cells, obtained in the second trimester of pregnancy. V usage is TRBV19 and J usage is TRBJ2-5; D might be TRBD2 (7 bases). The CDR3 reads CASSIGGGLDWAQYF. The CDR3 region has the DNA TGTGCCAGTAGTATTGGGGGGGGCCTGGACTGGGCCCAGTACTTC. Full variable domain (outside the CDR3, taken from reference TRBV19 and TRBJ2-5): DGGITQSPKYLFRKEGQNVTLSCEQNLNHDAMYWYRQDPGQGLRLIYYSQIVNDFQKGDIAEGYSVSREKKESFPLTVTSAQKNPTAFYLCASSIGGGLDWAQYFGPGTRLLVL.